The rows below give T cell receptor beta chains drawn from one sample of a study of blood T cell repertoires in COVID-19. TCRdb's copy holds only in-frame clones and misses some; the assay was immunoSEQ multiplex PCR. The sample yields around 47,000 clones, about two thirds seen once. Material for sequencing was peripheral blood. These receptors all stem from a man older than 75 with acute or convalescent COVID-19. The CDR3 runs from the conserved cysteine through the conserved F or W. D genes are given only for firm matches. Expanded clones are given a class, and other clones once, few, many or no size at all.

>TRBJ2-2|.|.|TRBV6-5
TGTGCCAGCAGTTCCCTGAACACCGGGGAGCTGTTTTTT
CASSSLNTGELFF
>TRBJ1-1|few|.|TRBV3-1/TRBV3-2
TGTGCCAGCAGCCTCGAGGGGGGGGCCACTGAAGCTTTCTTT
CASSLEGGATEAFF
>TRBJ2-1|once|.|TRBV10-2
TGCGCCAGCAGTGACGCCGGGATGACGGGGACCTACAATGAGCAGTTCTTC
CASSDAGMTGTYNEQFF
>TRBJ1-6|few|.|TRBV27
TGTGCCAGCAGTTTAGCCCCAGGTGGTGGTAATTCACCCCTCCACTTT
CASSLAPGGGNSPLHF
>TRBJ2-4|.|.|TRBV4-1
TGCGCCAGCAGCCAAGAGCCAGCGGGTGACTTAGTGAGGGCCAAAAACATTCAGTACTTC
CASSQEPAGDLVRAKNIQYF
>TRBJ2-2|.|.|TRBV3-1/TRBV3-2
TGTGCCAGCAGCCCCGATGTCGGACAGACCGGGGAGCTGTTTTTT
CASSPDVGQTGELFF
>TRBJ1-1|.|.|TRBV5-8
TGTGCCAGCAGCTTTTATCTAGGGGAGGGGTACACTGAAGCTTTCTTT
CASSFYLGEGYTEAFF
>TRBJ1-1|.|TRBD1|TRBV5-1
TGCGCCAGCAGCAAGGGACAGGGTGGATACACTGAAGCTTTCTTT
CASSKGQGGYTEAFF
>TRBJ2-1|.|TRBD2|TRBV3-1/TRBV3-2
TGTGCCAGCAGCCCGCCTAGCGGCCTGTCCTACAATGAGCAGTTCTTC
CASSPPSGLSYNEQFF
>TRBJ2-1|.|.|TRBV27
TGTGCCAGCAGTTTAGACGGGAGTTCCTACAATGAGCAGTTCTTC
CASSLDGSSYNEQFF
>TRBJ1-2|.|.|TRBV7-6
TGTGCCAGCAGCCTTTCGACAGGCTTCTATGGCTACACCTTC
CASSLSTGFYGYTF
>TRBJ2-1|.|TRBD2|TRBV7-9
TGTGCCGGCAGCCCCCCCGGGTTGTCGGGAGGTTACAATGAGCAGTTCTTC
CAGSPPGLSGGYNEQFF
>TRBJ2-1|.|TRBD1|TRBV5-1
TGCGCCAGCAGCCCCGACAGGGTAGGCGAGCAGTTCTTC
CASSPDRVGEQFF
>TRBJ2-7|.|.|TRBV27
TGTGCCAGCAGTTACAACAGGGTCTCCTACGAGCAGTACTTC
CASSYNRVSYEQYF
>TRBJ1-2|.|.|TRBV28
TGTGCCAGCACCCCCGGGAACCCCGACTATGGCTACACCTTC
CASTPGNPDYGYTF
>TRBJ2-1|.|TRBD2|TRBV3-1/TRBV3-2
TGTGCCACCCTCCCCGGGGGGTCTCACAATGAGCAGTTCTTC
CATLPGGSHNEQFF
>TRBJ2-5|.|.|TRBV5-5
TGTGCCAGCAGCTTGTGGTCGGCGGGACGTGAGACCCAGTACTTC
CASSLWSAGRETQYF
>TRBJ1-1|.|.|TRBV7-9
TGTGCCAGCAGCTTACAGGGAGGTGGTGAACTCGAAGCTTTCTTT
CASSLQGGGELEAFF
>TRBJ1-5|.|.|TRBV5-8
TGTGCCAGCAGCTTGTCTTGGCAGGGTGGGAATCAGCCCCAGCATTTT
CASSLSWQGGNQPQHF
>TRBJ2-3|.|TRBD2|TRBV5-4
TGTGCCACCCGCCGGGCGGGGGGGCTCGCCGATACGCAGTATTTT
CATRRAGGLADTQYF
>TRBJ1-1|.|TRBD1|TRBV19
TGTGCCAGTAGGGTGACAGGGGATCTGTACACTGAAGCTTTCTTT
CASRVTGDLYTEAFF
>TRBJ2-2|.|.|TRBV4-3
TGCGCCAGCAGCCAAGGGGGCGGGAAGGACACCGGGGAGCTGTTTTTT
CASSQGGGKDTGELFF
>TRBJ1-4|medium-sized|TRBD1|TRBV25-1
TGTGCCAGCAGTGGGATGAACAGGGGAAATGAAAAACTGTTTTTT
CASSGMNRGNEKLFF
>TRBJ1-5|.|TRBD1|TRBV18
TGTGCCAGCTCCCGGGACAGTAATCAGCCCCAGCATTTT
CASSRDSNQPQHF
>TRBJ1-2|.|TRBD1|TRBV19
TGTGCCAGTAGTATGGTCGGACAGGGGTCTAACTATGGCTACACCTTC
CASSMVGQGSNYGYTF
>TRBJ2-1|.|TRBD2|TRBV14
TGTGCCAGCAGCCAACGACTAGCTCTAAAAAACAATGAGCAGTTCTTC
CASSQRLALKNNEQFF
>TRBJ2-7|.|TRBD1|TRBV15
TGTGCCACCAGCATAGGGGGCGGGGAGCAGTACTTC
CATSIGGGEQYF
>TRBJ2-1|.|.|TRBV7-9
TGTGCCAGCAGCTACGACAGGGGTTTTGGGGAGGGCAATGAGCAGTTCTTC
CASSYDRGFGEGNEQFF
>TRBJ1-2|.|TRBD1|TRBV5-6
TGTGCCAGCAGCAGTTCCGGGACAGATTATCTAGCTGACACCTTC
CASSSSGTDYLADTF
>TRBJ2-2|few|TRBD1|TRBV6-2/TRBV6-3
TGTGCCAGCAGTTACTCGGGACAGCACACCGGGGAGCTGTTTTTT
CASSYSGQHTGELFF
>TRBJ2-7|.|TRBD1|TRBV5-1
TGCGCCAGCAGCCCCGGGACAGGGAACTACTACGAGCAGTACTTC
CASSPGTGNYYEQYF
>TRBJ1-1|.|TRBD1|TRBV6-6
TGTGCCAGCAGTTTCCTGACAGGGACCCCTGAAGCTTTCTTT
CASSFLTGTPEAFF
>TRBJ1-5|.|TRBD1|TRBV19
TGTGCCAGTAGCCTGGACAGGGGGCTTGGAGCCCAGCATTTT
CASSLDRGLGAQHF
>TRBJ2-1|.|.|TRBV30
TGTGCCTGGAGTCTGGCGGGCCACGCCAGCTCCTACAATGAGCAGTTCTTC
CAWSLAGHASSYNEQFF
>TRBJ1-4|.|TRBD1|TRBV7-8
TGTGCCAGCAGCTTAGAGCCGGGACAGGGGGCCACTAATGAAAAACTGTTTTTT
CASSLEPGQGATNEKLFF
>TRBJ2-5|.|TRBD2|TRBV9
TGTGCCAGCAGCGTAGAGGGAGGGTTCGGGACCCAGTACTTC
CASSVEGGFGTQYF
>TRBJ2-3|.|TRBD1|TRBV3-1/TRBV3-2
TGTGCCAGCAGCCAAGATAGGACAGGGATCACGCAGTATTTT
CASSQDRTGITQYF
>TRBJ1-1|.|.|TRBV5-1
TGCGCCAGCAGCTTGATGGCGGGTGAGAACACTGAAGCTTTCTTT
CASSLMAGENTEAFF
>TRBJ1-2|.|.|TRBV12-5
TGTGCGTCAGGGGTTCATGGCTACACCTTC
CASGVHGYTF
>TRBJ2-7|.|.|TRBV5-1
TGCGCCAGCAGCTTGGGGGACACCGCTTACTACGAGCAGTACTTC
CASSLGDTAYYEQYF
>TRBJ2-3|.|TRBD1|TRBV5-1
TGCGCCAGCAGCATGGGACAGGGGGGCACAGATACGCAGTATTTT
CASSMGQGGTDTQYF
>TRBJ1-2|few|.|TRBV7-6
TGTGCCAGCAGCCTCAAAAAAGGGGCGGGGATCTATGGCTACACCTTC
CASSLKKGAGIYGYTF